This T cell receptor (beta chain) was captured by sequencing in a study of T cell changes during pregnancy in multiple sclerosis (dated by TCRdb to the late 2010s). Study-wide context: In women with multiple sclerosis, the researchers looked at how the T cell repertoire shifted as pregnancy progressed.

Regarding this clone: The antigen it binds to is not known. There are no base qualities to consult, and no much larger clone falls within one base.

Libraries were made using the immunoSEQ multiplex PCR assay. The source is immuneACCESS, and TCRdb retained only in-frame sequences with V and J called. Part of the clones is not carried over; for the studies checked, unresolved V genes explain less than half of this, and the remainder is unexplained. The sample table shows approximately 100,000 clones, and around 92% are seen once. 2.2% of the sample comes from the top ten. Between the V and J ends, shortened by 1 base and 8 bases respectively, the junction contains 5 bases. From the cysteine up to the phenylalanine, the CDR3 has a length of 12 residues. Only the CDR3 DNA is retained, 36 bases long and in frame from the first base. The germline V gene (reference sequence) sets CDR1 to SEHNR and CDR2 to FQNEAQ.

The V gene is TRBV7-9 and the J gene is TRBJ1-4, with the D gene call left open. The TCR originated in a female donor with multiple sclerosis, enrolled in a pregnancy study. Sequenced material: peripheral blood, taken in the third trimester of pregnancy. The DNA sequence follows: TGTGCCAGCAGCTTAGATGCGGAAAAACTGTTTTTT. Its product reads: CASSLDAEKLFF.